This T cell receptor (beta chain) derives from a study of PD-1 blockade in classical Hodgkin lymphoma. Overall study findings and caveats: Exclusion removed patients who began nivolumab under 1 year after ASCT. Newly diagnosed patients had diversity similar to the baseline diversity of complete responders. There was a significant rise in CD4+ TCR diversity by C4D1, with no such rise for CD8+.

As to time point: cycle 4 day 1 (C4D1), after 5 to 7 weeks of nivolumab. Each and every patient relapsed after autologous stem cell transplantation, and patients got differing brentuximab vedotin exposure. Under best response, outcomes were complete response, partial response or progressive disease. Sequencing used immunoSEQ multiplex PCR; TCRdb keeps in-frame clones, though not all of them. The repertoire holds some 13,000 clones, with approximately 81% as singletons. Worth noting for this clone: Its antigen remains unidentified.

The V end was cut by 4 bases, the J end by 2 bases, with 15 bases between. Germline loops: CDR1 LGHNA, CDR2 YSLEER. The CDR3 length is 15 residues. The sample consisted of peripheral blood mononuclear cells (PBMCs), taken before the fourth cycle of nivolumab. The sequence derives from a human donor with classical Hodgkin lymphoma. This chain links TRBV4-3 with TRBJ2-7; a possible D gene is TRBD1 (5 bases). The CDR3 spells CASSLGREDPYEQYF. The CDR3 bases are TGCGCCAGCAGCCTGGGGCGAGAAGATCCCTACGAGCAGTACTTC.